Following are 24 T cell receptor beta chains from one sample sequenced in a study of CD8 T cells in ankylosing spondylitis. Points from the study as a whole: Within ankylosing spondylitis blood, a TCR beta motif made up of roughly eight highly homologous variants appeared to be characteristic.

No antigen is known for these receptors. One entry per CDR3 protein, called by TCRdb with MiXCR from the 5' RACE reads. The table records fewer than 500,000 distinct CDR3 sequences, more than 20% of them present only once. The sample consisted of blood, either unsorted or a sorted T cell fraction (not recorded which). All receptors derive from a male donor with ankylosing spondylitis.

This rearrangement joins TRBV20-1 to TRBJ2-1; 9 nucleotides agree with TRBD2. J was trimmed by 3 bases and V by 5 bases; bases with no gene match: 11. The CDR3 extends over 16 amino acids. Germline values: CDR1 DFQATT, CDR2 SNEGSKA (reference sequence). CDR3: CSAPRSSGGLYNEQFF. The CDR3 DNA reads TGCAGTGCTCCCCGTAGTAGCGGGGGACTCTACAATGAGCAGTTCTTC.

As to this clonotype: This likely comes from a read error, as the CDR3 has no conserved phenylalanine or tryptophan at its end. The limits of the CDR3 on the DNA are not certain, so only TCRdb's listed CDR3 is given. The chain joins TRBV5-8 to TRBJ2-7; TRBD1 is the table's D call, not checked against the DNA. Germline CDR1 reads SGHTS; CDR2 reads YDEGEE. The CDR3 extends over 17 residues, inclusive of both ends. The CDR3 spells CASSLIRGVSTSSTSGS.

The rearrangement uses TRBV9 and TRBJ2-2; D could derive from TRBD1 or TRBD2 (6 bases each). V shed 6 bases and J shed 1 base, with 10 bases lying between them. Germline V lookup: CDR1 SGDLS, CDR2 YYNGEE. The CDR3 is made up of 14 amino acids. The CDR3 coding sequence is TGTGCCAGCAAGGGGGGCCTGAACACCGGGGAGCTGTTTTTT. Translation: CASKGGLNTGELFF.

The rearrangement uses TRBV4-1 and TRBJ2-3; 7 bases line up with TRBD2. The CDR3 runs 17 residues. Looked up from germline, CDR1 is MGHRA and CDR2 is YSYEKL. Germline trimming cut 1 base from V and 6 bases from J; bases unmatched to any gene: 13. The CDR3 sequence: CASSQADGGPGGDTQYF. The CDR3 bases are TGCGCCAGCAGCCAAGCGGATGGCGGACCCGGGGGGGATACGCAGTATTTT.

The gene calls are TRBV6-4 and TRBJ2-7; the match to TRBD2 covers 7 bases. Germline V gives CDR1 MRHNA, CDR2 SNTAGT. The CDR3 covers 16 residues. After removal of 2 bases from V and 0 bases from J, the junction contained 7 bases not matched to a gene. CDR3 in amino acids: CASSDPREHRSYEQYF. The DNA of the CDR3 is TGTGCCAGCAGTGACCCGCGGGAGCATCGCTCCTACGAGCAGTACTTC.

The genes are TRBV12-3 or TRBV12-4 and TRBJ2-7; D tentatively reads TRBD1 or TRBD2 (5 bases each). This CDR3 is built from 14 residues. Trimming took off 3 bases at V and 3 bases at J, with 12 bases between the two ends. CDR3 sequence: CASSLGAGSYEQYF. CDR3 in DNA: TGTGCCAGCAGTTTGGGAGCAGGGAGCTACGAGCAGTACTTC.

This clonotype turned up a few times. The CDR3 reads CASSAQVGGRGEQFF. CDR3 nucleotides: TGTGCCAGCAGCGCCCAGGTTGGCGGGAGAGGTGAGCAGTTCTTC. The chain employs TRBV12-3 or TRBV12-4 and TRBJ2-1; 7 bases line up with TRBD2. The CDR3 has 15 residues. The V gene end was trimmed by 6 bases and the J gene end by 9 bases; junction bases not matched to a gene: 14.

CDR3 protein: CASSLLGMPQETQYF. CDR3 DNA: TGTGCCAGCAGCTTATTAGGGATGCCCCAAGAGACCCAGTACTTC. The J gene is TRBJ2-5, the V gene TRBV7-3; D unclear. CDR1 and CDR2 (germline): SGHTA, FQGTGA. The CDR3 totals 15 residues. V dropped 2 bases and J dropped 1 base, with 11 bases sitting between them. Looking up the rest from reference TRBV7-3 and TRBJ2-5 gives the full variable domain: GAGVSQTPSNKVTEKGKYVELRCDPISGHTALYWYRQSLGQGPEFLIYFQGTGAADDSGLPNDRFFAVRPEGSVSTLKIQRTERGDSAVYLCASSLLGMPQETQYFGPGTRLLVL.

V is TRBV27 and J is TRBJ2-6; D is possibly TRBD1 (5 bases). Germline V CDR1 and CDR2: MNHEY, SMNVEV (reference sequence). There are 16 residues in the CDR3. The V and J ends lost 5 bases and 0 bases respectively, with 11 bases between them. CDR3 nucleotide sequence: TGTGCCAGCAGTCCGACAGCGCTCTCTGGGGCCAACGTCCTGACTTTC. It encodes CASSPTALSGANVLTF.

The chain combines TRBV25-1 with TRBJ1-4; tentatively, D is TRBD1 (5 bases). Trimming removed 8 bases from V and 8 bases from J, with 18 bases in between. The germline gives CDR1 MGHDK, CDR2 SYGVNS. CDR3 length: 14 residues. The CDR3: CASSGAAPGEKLFF. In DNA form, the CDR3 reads TGTGCCAGCTCCGGGGCAGCGCCGGGGGAAAAACTGTTTTTT.

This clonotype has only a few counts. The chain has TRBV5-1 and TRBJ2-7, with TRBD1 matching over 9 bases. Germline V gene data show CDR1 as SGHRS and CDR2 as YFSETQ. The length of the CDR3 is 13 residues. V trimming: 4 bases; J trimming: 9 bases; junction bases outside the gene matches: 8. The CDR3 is CASSPWDREGQYF. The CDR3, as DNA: TGCGCCAGCAGCCCCTGGGACAGGGAGGGGCAGTACTTC.

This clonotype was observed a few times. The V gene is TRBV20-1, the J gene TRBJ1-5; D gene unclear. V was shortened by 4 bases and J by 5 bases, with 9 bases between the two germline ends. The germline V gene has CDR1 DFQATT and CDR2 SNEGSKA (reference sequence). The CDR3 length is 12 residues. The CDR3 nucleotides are TGCAGTGCTACTTCCGGGGATCAGCCCCAGCATTTT. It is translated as CSATSGDQPQHF.

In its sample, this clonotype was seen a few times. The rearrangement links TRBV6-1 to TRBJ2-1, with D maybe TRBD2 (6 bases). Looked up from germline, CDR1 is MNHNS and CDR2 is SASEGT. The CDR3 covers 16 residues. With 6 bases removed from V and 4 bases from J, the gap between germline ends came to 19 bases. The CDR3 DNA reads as TGTGCCAGCAGCCAAACTGGCGCCGGGGGTTACAATGAGCAGTTCTTC. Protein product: CASSQTGAGGYNEQFF.

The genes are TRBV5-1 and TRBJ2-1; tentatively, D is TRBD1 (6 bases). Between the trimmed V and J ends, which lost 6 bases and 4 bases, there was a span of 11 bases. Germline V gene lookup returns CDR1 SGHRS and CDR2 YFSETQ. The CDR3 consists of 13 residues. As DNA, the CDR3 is TGCGCCAGCACCAGGGACACATACAATGAGCAGTTCTTC. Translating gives CASTRDTYNEQFF.

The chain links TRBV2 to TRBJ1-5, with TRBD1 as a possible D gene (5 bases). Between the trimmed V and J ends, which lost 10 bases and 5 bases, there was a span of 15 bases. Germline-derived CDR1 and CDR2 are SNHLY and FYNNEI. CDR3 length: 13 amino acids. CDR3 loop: CANGEGLHQPQHF. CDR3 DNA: TGTGCCAATGGGGAGGGGCTCCATCAGCCCCAGCATTTT.

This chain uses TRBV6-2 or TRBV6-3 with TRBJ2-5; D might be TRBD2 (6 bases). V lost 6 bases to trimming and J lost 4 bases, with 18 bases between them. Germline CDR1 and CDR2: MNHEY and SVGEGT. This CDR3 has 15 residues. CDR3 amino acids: CASRPWETGRETQYF. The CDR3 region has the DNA TGTGCCAGCAGACCCTGGGAAACCGGGAGAGAGACCCAGTACTTC.

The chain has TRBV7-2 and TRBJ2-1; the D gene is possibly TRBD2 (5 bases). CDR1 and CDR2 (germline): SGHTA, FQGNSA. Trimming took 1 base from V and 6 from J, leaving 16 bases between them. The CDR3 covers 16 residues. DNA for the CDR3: TGTGCCAGCAGCTTAGGCTCGGGGATCCCCTTCAATGAGCAGTTCTTC. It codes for CASSLGSGIPFNEQFF.

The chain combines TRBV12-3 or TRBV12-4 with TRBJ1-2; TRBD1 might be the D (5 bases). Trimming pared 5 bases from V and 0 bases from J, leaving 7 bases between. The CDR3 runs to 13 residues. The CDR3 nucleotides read TGTGCCAGCAGTATGACAGCTAACTATGGCTACACCTTC. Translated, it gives CASSMTANYGYTF.

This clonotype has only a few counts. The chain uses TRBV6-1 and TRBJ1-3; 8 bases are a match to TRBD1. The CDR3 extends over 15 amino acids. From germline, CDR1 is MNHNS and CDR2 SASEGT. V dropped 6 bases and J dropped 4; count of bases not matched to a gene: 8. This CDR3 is CASRDETGAGNTIYF. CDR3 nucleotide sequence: TGTGCCAGCAGGGACGAGACAGGGGCGGGAAACACCATATATTTT.

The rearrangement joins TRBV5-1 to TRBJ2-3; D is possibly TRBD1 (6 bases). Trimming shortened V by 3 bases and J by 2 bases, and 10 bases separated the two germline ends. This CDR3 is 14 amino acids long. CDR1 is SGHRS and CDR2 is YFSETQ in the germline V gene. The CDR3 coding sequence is TGCGCCAGCAGCTCCACAGGGTTCACAGATACGCAGTATTTT. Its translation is CASSSTGFTDTQYF.

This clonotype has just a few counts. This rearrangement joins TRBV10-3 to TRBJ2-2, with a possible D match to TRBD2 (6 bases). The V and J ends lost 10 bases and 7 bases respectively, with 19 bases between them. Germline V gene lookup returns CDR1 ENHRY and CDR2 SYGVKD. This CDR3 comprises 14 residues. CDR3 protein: CATCGALEHGELFF. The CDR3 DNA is TGTGCCACCTGCGGGGCGTTGGAGCACGGGGAGCTGTTTTTT.

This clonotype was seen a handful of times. This CDR3 is CASRYTEGGETQYF. Written as DNA, the CDR3 is TGTGCCAGCAGATATACGGAGGGAGGGGAGACCCAGTACTTC. V usage is TRBV2 and J usage is TRBJ2-5; 7 bases map to TRBD2. V trimming: 6 bases; J trimming: 5 bases; junction bases outside the gene matches: 9. The CDR3 covers 14 residues. Germline lookup yields CDR1 SNHLY and CDR2 FYNNEI.

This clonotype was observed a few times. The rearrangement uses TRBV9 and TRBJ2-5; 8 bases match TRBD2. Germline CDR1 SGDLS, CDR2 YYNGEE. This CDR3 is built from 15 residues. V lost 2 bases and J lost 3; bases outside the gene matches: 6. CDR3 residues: CASSVTGTREETQYF. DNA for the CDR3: TGTGCCAGCAGCGTGACCGGGACTAGGGAAGAGACCCAGTACTTC. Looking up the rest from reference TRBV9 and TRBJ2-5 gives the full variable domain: DSGVTQTPKHLITATGQRVTLRCSPRSGDLSVYWYQQSLDQGLQFLIQYYNGEERAKGNILERFSAQQFPDLHSELNLSSLELGDSALYFCASSVTGTREETQYFGPGTRLLVL.

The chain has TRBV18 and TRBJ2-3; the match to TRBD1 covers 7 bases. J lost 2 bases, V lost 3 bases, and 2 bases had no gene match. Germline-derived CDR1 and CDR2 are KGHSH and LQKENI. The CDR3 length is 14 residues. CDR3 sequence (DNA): TGTGCCAGCTCACCGGACAGGAACACAGATACGCAGTATTTT. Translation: CASSPDRNTDTQYF.